This T cell receptor beta chain was sequenced for a study of cytomegalovirus exposure and HLA in healthy donors. Use of 60 Vbeta and 13 Jbeta primers characterized the PCR. The method was immunoSEQ multiplex PCR; TCRdb's version includes in-frame clones alone and lacks a portion of them. The sample has 85,000 to 90,000 clones, approximately 90% seen once; the top ten hold under 2.5%. Trimming removed 6 bases from V and 1 base from J, with 13 bases in between. CDR3 length: 15 residues. From germline, CDR1 is MDHEN and CDR2 SYDVKM. The sample was PBMCs. This TCR came from a man between 18 and 35 years old in good health and CMV-seronegative. The V and J genes are TRBV28 and TRBJ1-3, with D possibly being TRBD1 (6 bases). The CDR3 reads CASSQQGVSGNTIYF. As DNA, the CDR3 is TGTGCCAGCAGCCAACAGGGAGTATCTGGAAACACCATATATTTT.